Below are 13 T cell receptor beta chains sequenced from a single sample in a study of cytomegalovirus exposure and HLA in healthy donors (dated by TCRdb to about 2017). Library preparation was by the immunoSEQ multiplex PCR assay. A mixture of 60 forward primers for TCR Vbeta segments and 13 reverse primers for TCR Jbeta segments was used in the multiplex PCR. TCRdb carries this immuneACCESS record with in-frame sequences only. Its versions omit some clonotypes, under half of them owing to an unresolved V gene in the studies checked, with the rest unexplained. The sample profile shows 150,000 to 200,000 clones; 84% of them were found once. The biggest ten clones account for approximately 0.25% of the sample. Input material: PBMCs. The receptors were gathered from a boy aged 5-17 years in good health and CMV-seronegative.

Here the CDR3 DNA reads TGTGCCAGCAGCCCAACAGACAGGGTAGGATGGGGCTACACCTTC. Protein: CASSPTDRVGWGYTF. The chain is built from TRBV11-2 and TRBJ1-2; 7 bases line up with TRBD1. V was clipped by 5 bases and J by 8 bases; unmatched bases: 14. The CDR3 runs to 15 residues. Germline CDR1 is SGHAT and CDR2 is FQNNGV. Combining the CDR3 with reference TRBV11-2 and TRBJ1-2 gives the whole variable domain EAGVAQSPRYKIIEKRQSVAFWCNPISGHATLYWYQQILGQGPKLLIQFQNNGVVDDSQLPKDRFSAERLKGVDSTLKIQPAKLEDSAVYLCASSPTDRVGWGYTFGSGTRLTVV.

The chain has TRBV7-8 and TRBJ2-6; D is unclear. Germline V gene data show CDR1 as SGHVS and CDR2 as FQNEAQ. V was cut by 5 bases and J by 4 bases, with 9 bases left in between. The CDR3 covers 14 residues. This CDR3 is CASSLSRGANVLTF. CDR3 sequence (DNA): TGTGCCAGCAGCCTTTCTCGGGGGGCCAACGTCCTGACTTTC. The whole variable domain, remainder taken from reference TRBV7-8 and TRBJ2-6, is GAGVSQSPRYKVAKRGQDVALRCDPISGHVSLFWYQQALGQGPEFLTYFQNEAQLDKSGLPSDRFFAERPEGSVSTLKIQRTQQEDSAVYLCASSLSRGANVLTFGAGSRLTVL.

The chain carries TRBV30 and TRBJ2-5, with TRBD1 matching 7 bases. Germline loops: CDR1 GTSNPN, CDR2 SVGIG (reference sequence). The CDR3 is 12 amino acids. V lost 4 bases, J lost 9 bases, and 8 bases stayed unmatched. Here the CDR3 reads CAWKQGQFAQYF. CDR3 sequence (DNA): TGTGCCTGGAAACAGGGACAGTTCGCCCAGTACTTC.

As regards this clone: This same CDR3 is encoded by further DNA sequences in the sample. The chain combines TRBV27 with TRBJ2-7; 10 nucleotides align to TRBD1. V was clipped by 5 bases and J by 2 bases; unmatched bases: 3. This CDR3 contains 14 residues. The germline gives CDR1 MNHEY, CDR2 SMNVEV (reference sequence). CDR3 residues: CASSPGQGTYEQYF. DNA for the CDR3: TGTGCCAGCAGTCCGGGACAGGGGACCTACGAGCAGTACTTC.

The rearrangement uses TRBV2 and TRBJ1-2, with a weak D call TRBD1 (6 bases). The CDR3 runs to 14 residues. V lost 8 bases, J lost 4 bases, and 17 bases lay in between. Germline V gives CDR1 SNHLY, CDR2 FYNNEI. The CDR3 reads CASSGIQGPYGYTF. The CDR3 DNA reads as TGTGCCAGCTCGGGGATACAGGGCCCCTATGGCTACACCTTC.

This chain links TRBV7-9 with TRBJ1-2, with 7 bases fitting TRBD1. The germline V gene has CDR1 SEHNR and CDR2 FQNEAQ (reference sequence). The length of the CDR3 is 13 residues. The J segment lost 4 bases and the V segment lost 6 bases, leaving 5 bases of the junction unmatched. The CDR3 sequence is CASSPGQPYGYTF. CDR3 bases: TGTGCCAGCAGTCCGGGACAGCCCTATGGCTACACCTTC.

The CDR3 DNA reads TGTGCCAGCAGTGAGGGATCAAACTATGGCTACACCTTC. This sequence encodes CASSEGSNYGYTF. The rearrangement links TRBV28 to TRBJ1-2; D is unresolved. The V end was cut by 5 bases, the J end by 2 bases, with 9 bases between. This CDR3 is 13 amino acids long. CDR1 and CDR2 (germline): MDHEN, SYDVKM.

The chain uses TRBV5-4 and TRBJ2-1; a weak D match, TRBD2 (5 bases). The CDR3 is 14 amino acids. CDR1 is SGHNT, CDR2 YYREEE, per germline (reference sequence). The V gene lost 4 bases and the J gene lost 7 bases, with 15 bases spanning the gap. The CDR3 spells CASSTRGTVNEQFF. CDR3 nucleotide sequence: TGTGCCAGCAGCACCCGGGGAACGGTAAATGAGCAGTTCTTC.

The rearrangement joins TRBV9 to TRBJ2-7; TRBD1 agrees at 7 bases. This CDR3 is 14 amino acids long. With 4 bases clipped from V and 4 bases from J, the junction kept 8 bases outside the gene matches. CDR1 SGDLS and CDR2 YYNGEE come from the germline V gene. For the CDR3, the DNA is TGTGCCAGCAGCCTAAGACAGGGACAGTACGAGCAGTACTTC. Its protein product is CASSLRQGQYEQYF.

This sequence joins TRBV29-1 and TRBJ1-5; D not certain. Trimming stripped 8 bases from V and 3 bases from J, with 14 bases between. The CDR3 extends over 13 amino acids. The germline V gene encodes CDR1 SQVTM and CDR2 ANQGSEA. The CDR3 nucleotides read TGCAGCCCTTGGCCAGGACTCAATCAGCCCCAGCATTTT. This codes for CSPWPGLNQPQHF.

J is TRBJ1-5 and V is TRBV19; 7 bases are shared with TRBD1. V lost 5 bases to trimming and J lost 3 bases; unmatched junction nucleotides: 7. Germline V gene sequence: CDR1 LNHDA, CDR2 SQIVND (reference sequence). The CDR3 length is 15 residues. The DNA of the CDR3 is TGTGCCAGTAGTTCCAGACAGGGTAACAATCAGCCCCAGCATTTT. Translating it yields CASSSRQGNNQPQHF.

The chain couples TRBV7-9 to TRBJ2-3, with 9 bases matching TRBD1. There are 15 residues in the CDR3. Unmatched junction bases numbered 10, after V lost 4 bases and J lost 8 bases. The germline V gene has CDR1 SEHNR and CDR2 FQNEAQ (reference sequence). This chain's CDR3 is CASSSITGGGSTQYF. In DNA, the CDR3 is TGTGCCAGCAGCTCAATTACAGGGGGCGGGAGTACGCAGTATTTT.

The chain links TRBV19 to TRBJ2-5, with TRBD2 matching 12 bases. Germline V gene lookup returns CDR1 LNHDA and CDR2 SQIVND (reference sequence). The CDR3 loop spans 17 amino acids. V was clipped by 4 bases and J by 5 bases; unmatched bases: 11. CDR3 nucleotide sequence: TGTGCCAGTAGTACCTCCCGGGCTAGCGGGGGGGCGGAGACCCAGTACTTC. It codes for CASSTSRASGGAETQYF.